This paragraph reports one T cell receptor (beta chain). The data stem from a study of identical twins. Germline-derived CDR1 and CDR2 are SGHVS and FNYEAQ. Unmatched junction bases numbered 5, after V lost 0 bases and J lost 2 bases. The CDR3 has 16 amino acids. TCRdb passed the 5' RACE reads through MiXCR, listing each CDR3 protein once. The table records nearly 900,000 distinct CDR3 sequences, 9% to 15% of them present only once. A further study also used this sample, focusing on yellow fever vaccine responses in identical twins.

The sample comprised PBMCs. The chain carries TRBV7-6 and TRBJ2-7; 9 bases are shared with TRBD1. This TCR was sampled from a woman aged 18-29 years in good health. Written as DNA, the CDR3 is TGTGCCAGCAGCTTAGCTCAAAGACAGGGGGCCTACGAGCAGTACTTC. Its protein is CASSLAQRQGAYEQYF.